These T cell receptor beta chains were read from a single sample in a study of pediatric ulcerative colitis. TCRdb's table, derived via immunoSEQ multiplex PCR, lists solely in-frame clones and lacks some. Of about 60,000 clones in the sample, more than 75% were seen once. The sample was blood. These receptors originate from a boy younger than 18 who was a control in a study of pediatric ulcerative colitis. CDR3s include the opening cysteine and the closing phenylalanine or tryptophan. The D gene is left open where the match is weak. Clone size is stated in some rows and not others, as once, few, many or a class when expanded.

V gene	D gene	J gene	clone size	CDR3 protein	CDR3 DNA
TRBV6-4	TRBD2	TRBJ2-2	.	CASSPSSGGHTGELFF	TGTGCCAGCAGCCCCTCTAGCGGGGGCCACACCGGGGAGCTGTTTTTT
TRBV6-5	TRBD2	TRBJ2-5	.	CASRSTSGSRETQYF	TGTGCCAGCAGGAGTACTAGCGGGAGTAGGGAGACCCAGTACTTC
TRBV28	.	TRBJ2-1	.	CASSMDSSSYNEQFF	TGTGCCAGCAGTATGGACTCGAGCTCCTACAATGAGCAGTTCTTC
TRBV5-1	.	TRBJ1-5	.	CASSSRSNQPQHF	TGCGCCAGCAGCTCGCGGAGCAATCAGCCCCAGCATTTT
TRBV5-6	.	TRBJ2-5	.	CASSLPGGETQYF	TGTGCCAGCAGCTTGCCGGGTGGAGAGACCCAGTACTTC
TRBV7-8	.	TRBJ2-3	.	CASRELAETDTQYF	TGTGCCAGCAGAGAACTAGCCGAGACAGATACGCAGTATTTT
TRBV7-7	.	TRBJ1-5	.	CASSQIPVVGNQPQHF	TGTGCTAGCAGCCAAATCCCGGTGGTCGGCAATCAGCCCCAGCATTTT
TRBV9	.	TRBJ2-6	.	CASSPRGQGSGANVLTF	TGTGCCAGCAGCCCCAGAGGGCAGGGCTCTGGGGCCAACGTCCTGACTTTC
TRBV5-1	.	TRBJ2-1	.	CASSPFARGEQFF	TGCGCCAGCAGCCCATTTGCGCGGGGTGAGCAGTTCTTC
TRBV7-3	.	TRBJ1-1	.	CASSLIAGGENTEAFF	TGTGCCAGCAGCTTAATTGCTGGGGGAGAAAACACTGAAGCTTTCTTT
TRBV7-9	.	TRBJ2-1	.	CASSLSSSRFNEQFF	TGTGCCAGCAGCTTATCGTCTAGCCGATTCAATGAGCAGTTCTTC
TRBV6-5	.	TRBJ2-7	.	CASSPSVYEQYF	TGTGCCAGCAGTCCATCAGTCTACGAGCAGTACTTC
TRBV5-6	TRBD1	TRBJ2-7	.	CASSFGQGSAYEQYF	TGTGCCAGCAGCTTTGGACAGGGGTCGGCCTACGAGCAGTACTTC
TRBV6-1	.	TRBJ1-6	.	CASSDVNSPLHF	TGTGCCAGCAGTGACGTGAATTCACCCCTCCACTTT
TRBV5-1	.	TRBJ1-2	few	CASSLYSGPYGYTF	TGCGCCAGCAGCTTGTATTCGGGACCCTATGGCTACACCTTC
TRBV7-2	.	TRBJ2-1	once	CASSFPAREQFF	TGTGCCAGCAGCTTTCCAGCGCGTGAGCAGTTCTTC
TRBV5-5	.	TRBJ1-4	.	CASSENYRAGEKLFF	TGTGCCAGCAGCGAAAACTACAGGGCGGGTGAAAAACTGTTTTTT
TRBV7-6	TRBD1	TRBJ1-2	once	CASSLNTYGQDRGYTF	TGTGCCAGCAGCTTAAACACTTATGGACAGGATAGGGGCTACACCTTC
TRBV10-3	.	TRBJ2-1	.	CAISERGSAYNEQFF	TGTGCCATCAGTGAGAGGGGGTCAGCCTACAATGAGCAGTTCTTC
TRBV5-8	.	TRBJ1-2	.	CASSGYGYTF	TGTGCCAGCAGCGGCTATGGCTACACCTTC
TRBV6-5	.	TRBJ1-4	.	CASREGSATNEKLFF	TGTGCCAGCAGGGAGGGTTCCGCAACTAATGAAAAACTGTTTTTT
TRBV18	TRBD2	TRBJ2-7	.	CASSRYHGTSGSKSLEQYF	TGTGCCAGCTCACGCTACCACGGGACTAGCGGGAGCAAATCCCTCGAGCAGTACTTC
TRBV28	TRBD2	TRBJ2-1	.	CATGLAGFNEQFF	TGTGCCACGGGACTAGCGGGGTTCAATGAGCAGTTCTTC
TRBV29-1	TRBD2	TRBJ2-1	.	CSVEPGLARNEQFF	TGCAGCGTTGAACCGGGACTAGCCCGCAATGAGCAGTTCTTC
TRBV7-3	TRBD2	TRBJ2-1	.	CASSQLRGSSYNEQFF	TGTGCCAGCAGCCAGTTGCGGGGGAGCTCCTACAATGAGCAGTTCTTC
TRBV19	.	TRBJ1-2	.	CATIDGLRGYTF	TGTGCCACTATAGACGGACTTCGAGGCTACACCTTC
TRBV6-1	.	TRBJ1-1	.	CASSGLTVGRAEAFF	TGTGCCAGCAGTGGACTAACAGTAGGAAGGGCTGAAGCTTTCTTT
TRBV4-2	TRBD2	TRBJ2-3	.	CASSTSGFSTDTQYF	TGTGCCAGCAGTACTAGCGGGTTTAGCACAGATACGCAGTATTTT
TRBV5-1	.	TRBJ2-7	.	CASTLGGHSSYEQYF	TGCGCCAGCACGCTGGGGGGCCACAGCTCCTACGAGCAGTACTTC
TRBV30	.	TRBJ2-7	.	CAWKGSSGCSEQYF	TGTGCCTGGAAGGGTTCGAGCGGGTGTTCCGAGCAGTACTTC
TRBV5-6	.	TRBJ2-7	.	CASSLPTGQPYEQYF	TGTGCCAGCAGCTTACCTACGGGACAACCCTACGAGCAGTACTTC
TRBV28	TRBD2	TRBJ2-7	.	CASRGTSGEQYF	TGTGCCAGCAGAGGGACTAGCGGTGAGCAGTACTTC
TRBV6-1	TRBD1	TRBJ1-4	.	CASSEGDSTNEKLFF	TGTGCCAGCAGTGAAGGGGACAGCACTAATGAAAAACTGTTTTTT
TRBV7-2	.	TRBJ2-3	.	CASSGPKTGRTDTQYF	TGTGCCAGCAGCGGACCCAAGACGGGGCGCACAGATACGCAGTATTTT
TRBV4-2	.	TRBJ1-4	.	CASSPSRGEEKLFF	TGTGCCAGCAGCCCCAGTAGGGGAGAGGAAAAACTGTTTTTT
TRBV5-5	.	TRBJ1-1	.	CASSSFAGVVTEAFF	TGTGCCAGCAGCTCCTTCGCGGGGGTCGTCACTGAAGCTTTCTTT
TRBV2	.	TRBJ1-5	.	CASNPTDSNQPQHF	TGTGCCAGCAACCCGACAGATAGCAATCAGCCCCAGCATTTT
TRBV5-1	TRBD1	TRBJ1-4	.	CASSARQGLRDELFF	TGCGCCAGCAGCGCCCGACAGGGCCTCAGGGATGAACTGTTTTTT
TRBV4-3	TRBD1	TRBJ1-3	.	CASSQEGGASGNTIYF	TGCGCCAGCAGCCAAGAAGGGGGCGCGTCTGGAAACACCATATATTTT
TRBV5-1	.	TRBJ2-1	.	CASSAYNEQFF	TGCGCCAGCAGTGCCTACAATGAGCAGTTCTTC
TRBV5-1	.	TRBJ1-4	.	CASSLSARAEEKLFF	TGCGCCAGCAGCCTCTCGGCCAGGGCAGAGGAAAAACTGTTTTTT
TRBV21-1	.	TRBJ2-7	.	CASSKAVPYEQYF	TGTGCCAGCAGCAAGGCGGTTCCATACGAGCAGTACTTC